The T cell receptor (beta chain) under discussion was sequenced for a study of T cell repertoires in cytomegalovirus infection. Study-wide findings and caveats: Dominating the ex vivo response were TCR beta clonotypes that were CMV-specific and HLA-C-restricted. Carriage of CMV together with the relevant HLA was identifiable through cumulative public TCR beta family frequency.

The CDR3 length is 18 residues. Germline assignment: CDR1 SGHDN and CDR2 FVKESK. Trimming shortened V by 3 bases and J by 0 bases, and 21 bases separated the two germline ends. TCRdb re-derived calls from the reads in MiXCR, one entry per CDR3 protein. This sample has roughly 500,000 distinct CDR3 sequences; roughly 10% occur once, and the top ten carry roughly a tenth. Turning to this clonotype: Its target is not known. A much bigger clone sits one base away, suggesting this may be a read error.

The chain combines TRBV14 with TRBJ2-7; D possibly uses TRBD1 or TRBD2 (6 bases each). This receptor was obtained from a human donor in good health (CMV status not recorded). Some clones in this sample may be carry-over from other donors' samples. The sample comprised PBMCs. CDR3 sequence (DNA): TGTGCCAGCAGCCAGCCCTCGGGGTTAGGGGGGCTCTCCTACGAGCAGTACTTC. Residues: CASSQPSGLGGLSYEQYF.